This T cell receptor (beta chain) emerged from a study of blood T cell repertoires in COVID-19. Across the whole study: From the United States, Italy and Spain came samples of acute and convalescent COVID-19. T cells, B-cell-depleted T cells, or PBMCs provided the cDNA or gDNA that served as material.

V dropped 4 bases and J dropped 0 bases, with 6 bases sitting between them. There are 13 residues in the CDR3. Original processing notes: Reference gene primer amplification gave nucleated cell count estimates. Only in-frame clones appear in the TCRdb table, and some are missing; sequencing was by immunoSEQ multiplex PCR. V, J and clone size derive from that table, while D and trimming were established from the DNA sequence. Of 190,000 or so clones listed, around 90% are singletons. This clonotype was sampled from a man aged 50 or older with acute or convalescent COVID-19. The material sequenced was peripheral blood. The chain links TRBV12-3 or TRBV12-4 to TRBJ2-5, with unresolved D. CDR3 in DNA: TGTGCCAGCAGTTCCGTTTACCAAGAGACCCAGTACTTC. Its translation is CASSSVYQETQYF.